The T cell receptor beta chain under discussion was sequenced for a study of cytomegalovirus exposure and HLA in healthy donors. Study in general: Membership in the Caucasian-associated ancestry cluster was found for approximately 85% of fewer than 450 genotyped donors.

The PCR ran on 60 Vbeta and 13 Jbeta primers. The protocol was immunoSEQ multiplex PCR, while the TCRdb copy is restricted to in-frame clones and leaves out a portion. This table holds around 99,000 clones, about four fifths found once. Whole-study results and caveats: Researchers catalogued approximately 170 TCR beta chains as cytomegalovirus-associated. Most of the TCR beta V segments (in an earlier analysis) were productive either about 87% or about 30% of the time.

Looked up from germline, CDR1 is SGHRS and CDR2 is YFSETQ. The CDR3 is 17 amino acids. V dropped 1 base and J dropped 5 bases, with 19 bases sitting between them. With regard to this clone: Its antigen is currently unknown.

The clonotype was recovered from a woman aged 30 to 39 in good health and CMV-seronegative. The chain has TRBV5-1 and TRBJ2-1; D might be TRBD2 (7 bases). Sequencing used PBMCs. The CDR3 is CASSLPPGGATNNEQFF. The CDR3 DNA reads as TGCGCCAGCAGCTTGCCCCCGGGGGGCGCGACGAACAATGAGCAGTTCTTC.